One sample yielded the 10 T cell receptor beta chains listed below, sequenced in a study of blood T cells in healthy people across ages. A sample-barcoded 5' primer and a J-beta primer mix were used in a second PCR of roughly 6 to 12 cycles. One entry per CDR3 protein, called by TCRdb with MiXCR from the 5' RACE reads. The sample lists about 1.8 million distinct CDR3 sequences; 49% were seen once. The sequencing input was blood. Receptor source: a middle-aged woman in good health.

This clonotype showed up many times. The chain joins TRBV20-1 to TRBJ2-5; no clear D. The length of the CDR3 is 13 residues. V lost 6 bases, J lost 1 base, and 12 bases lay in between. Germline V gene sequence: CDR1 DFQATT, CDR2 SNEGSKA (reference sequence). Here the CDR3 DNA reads TGCAGTGCCCTGGAAGATGCCCAAGAGACCCAGTACTTC. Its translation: CSALEDAQETQYF.

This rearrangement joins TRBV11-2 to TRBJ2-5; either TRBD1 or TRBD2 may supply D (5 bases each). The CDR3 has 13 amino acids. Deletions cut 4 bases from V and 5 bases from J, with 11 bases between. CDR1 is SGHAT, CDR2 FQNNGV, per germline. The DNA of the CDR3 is TGTGCCAGCAGCTCTATCTGGGGGGAGACCCAGTACTTC. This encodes CASSSIWGETQYF. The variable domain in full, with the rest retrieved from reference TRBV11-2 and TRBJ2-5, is EAGVAQSPRYKIIEKRQSVAFWCNPISGHATLYWYQQILGQGPKLLIQFQNNGVVDDSQLPKDRFSAERLKGVDSTLKIQPAKLEDSAVYLCASSSIWGETQYFGPGTRLLVL.

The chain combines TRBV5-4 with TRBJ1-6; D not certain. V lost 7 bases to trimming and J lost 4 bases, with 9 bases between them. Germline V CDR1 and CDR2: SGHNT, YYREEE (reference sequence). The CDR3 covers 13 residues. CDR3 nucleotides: TGTGCCAGCTCTACTGATTATAATTCACCCCTCCACTTT. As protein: CASSTDYNSPLHF.

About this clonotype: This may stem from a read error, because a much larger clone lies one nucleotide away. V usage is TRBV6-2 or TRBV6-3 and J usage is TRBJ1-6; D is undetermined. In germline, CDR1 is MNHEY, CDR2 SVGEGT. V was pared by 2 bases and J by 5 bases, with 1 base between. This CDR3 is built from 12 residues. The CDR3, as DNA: TGTGCCAGCAGTTACGATAATTCACCCCTCCACTTT. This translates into CASSYDNSPLHF.

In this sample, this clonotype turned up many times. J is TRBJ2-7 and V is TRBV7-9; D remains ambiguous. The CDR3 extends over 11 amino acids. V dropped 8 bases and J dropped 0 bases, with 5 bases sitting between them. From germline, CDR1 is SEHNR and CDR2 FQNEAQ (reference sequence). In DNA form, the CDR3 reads TGTGCCAGCGGAAGCTCCTACGAGCAGTACTTC. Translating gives CASGSSYEQYF. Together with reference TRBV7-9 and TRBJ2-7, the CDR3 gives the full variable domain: DTGVSQNPRHKITKRGQNVTFRCDPISEHNRLYWYRQTLGQGPEFLTYFQNEAQLEKSRLLSDRFSAERPKGSFSTLEIQRTEQGDSAMYLCASGSSYEQYFGPGTRLTVT.

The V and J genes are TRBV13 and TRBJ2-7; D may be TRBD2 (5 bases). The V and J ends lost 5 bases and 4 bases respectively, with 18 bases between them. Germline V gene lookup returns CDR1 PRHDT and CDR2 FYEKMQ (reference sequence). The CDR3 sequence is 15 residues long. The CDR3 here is CASSLPDGGNYEQYF. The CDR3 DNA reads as TGTGCCAGCAGCCTCCCGGATGGAGGTAATTACGAGCAGTACTTC.

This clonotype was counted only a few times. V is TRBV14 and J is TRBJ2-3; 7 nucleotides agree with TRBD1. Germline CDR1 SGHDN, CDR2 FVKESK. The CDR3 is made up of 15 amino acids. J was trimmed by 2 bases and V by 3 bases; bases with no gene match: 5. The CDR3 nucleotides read TGTGCCAGCAGCCATTCGGGACAGCCCACAGATACGCAGTATTTT. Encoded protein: CASSHSGQPTDTQYF.

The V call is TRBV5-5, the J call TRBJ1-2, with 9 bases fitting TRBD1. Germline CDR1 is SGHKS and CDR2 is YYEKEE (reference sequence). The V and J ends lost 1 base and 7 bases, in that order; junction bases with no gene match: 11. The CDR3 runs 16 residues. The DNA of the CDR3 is TGTGCCAGCAGCTTGTACCCTCCGGGACAGGGCACTGGCTACACCTTC. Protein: CASSLYPPGQGTGYTF.

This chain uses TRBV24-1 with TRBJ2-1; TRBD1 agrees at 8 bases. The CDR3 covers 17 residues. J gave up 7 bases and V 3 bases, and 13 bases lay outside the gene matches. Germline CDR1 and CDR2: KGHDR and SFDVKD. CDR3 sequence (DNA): TGTGCCACCAGTGATCCTCAGGGGGCGAGGACGGGTAATGAGCAGTTCTTC. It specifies CATSDPQGARTGNEQFF.

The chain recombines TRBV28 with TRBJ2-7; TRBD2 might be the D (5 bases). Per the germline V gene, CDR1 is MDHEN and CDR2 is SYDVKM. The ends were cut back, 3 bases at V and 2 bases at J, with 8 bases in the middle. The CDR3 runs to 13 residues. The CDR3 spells CASSFTRPYEQYF. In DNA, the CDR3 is TGTGCCAGCAGTTTCACTAGGCCCTACGAGCAGTACTTC.